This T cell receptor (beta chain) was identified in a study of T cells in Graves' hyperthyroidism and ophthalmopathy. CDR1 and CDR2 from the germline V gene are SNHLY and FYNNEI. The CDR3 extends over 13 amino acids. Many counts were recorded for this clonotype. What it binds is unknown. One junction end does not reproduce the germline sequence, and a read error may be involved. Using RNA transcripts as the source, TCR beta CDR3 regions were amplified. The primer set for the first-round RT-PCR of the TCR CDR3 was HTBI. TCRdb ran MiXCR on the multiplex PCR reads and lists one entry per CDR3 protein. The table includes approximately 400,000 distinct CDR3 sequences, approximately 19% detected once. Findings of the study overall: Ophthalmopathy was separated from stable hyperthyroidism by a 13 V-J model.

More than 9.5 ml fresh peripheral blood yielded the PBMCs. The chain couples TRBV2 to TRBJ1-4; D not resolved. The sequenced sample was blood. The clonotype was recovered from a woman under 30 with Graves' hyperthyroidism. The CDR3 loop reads CASTPNRGEKLVF. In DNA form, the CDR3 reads TGTGCCAGCACCCCGAACAGAGGTGAAAAACTGGTTTTT.